This T cell receptor beta chain comes out of a study of shared clonotypes between healthy human individuals. Points from the study as a whole: What limited the represented genetic and exposure-history diversity was the small number of donors.

Assay used: immunoSEQ multiplex PCR; TCRdb lists only in-frame clones, some missing. The sample lists more than 2 million clones, over 85% occurring once. This CDR3 comprises 16 residues. Germline CDR1 and CDR2: SEHNR and FQNEAQ (reference sequence). With 1 base removed from V and 3 bases from J, the gap between germline ends came to 16 bases. A word on this clone: What it binds is unknown.

Naive CD8 cells lacked CD45RO, underwent positive selection for CCR7 and left out terminally differentiated effector memory CD45RA+ cells. The chain carries TRBV7-9 and TRBJ2-7; TRBD2 is a possible D gene (6 bases). The TCR comes from a man aged 18 to 29 in good health. Some clones in this sample may be carry-over from other donors' samples. The sample consisted of naive CD8+ T cells from PBMCs. The DNA of the CDR3 is TGTGCCAGCAGCTTAGGATTTGGGCAGGACTACTACGAGCAGTACTTC. Protein sequence: CASSLGFGQDYYEQYF.